This entry describes one T cell receptor (beta chain). What it recognizes is unknown. These data come from a study of cytomegalovirus exposure and HLA in healthy donors. Study-wide findings and caveats: In vitro experiments confirmed that a few CMV-associated chains were specific for CMV antigens. V segments that were indistinguishable, TRBV6-2 and TRBV6-3 among them, were omitted from analysis. In presence/absence analyses, roughly uniform sequencing depth across donors was assumed. Later work found that TCR association rates differed between HLA loci; DRB1 had the most and HLA-C the fewest.

Germline V gene lookup returns CDR1 SGHTA and CDR2 FQGNSA. The V end lost 10 bases, the J end lost 2 bases, and 19 bases lay between the germline ends. The CDR3 consists of 15 residues. 60 Vbeta and 13 Jbeta primers were used in PCR. Profiling relied on immunoSEQ multiplex PCR, and the TCRdb table lists in-frame clones only, not all of them. The data contain about 160,000 clones, just under 80% of them seen just once; the ten biggest clones take up roughly 1.2%. The gene calls are TRBV7-2 and TRBJ2-3, with D possibly TRBD2 on 7 matching bases. This clonotype was sampled from a woman aged 45-60 years in good health and CMV-seronegative. The sample was PBMCs. The CDR3 loop is CATSKGGGITDTQYF. DNA of the CDR3: TGTGCCACCTCTAAGGGGGGGGGAATCACAGATACGCAGTATTTT.